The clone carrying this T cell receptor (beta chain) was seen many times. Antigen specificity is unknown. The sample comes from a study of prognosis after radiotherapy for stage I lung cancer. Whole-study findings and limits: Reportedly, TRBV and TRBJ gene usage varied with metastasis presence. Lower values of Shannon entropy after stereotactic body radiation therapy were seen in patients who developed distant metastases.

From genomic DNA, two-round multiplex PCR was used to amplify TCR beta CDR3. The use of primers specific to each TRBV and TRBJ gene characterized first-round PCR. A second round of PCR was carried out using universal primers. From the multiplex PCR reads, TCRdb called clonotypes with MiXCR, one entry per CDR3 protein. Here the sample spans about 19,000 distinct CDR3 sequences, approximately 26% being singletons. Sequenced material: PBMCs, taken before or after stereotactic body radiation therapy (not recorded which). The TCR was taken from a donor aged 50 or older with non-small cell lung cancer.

The CDR3 protein is CASRQLADQETQYF. The CDR3 DNA reads TGCGCCAGCAGACAACTAGCGGACCAAGAGACCCAGTACTTC. The chain couples TRBV10-2 to TRBJ2-5, with TRBD2 identical over 8 bases. The CDR3 has 14 amino acids. Trimming cost V 6 bases and J 0 bases; bases outside gene matches: 3. Germline assignment: CDR1 WSHSY and CDR2 SAAADI.